These 6 T cell receptor beta chains originate from one sample sequenced in a study of cytomegalovirus exposure and HLA in healthy donors. Use of 60 Vbeta and 13 Jbeta primers characterized the PCR. Repertoires were generated with immunoSEQ multiplex PCR, while TCRdb's copy carries only in-frame clones and drops some. The sample has some 150,000 clones; roughly 87% are singletons. The sample consisted of PBMCs. Receptor source: a woman under 40 in good health and CMV-seronegative.

The J gene is TRBJ1-3, the V gene TRBV2; D unclear. Germline V gives CDR1 SNHLY, CDR2 FYNNEI. There are 14 residues in the CDR3. Trimming took 9 bases from V and 0 from J, leaving 12 bases between them. The CDR3 here is CASPPGGSGNTIYF. DNA of the CDR3: TGTGCCAGTCCTCCGGGTGGCTCTGGAAACACCATATATTTT. Drawing the rest from reference TRBV2 and TRBJ1-3, the complete variable domain is EPEVTQTPSHQVTQMGQEVILRCVPISNHLYFYWYRQILGQKVEFLVSFYNNEISEKSEIFDDQFSVERPDGSNFTLKIRSTKLEDSAMYFCASPPGGSGNTIYFGEGSWLTVV.

A single count supports this clone. The gene calls are TRBV18 and TRBJ2-1; a possible D gene is TRBD2 (5 bases). The length of the CDR3 is 16 residues. Germline CDR1 and CDR2: KGHSH and LQKENI. V gave up 7 bases and J gave up 6 bases, with 22 bases separating them. The CDR3 nucleotides read TGTGCCAGCTTCACCTATGGTATAGGGAGTGGCAATGAGCAGTTCTTC. Encoded protein: CASFTYGIGSGNEQFF.

This clone is a singleton in its sample. The J gene is TRBJ2-5, the V gene TRBV30, with 12 bases identical to TRBD1. This CDR3 spans 13 amino acids. From germline, CDR1 is GTSNPN and CDR2 SVGIG (reference sequence). V was pared by 8 bases and J by 5 bases, with 6 bases of the junction left unmatched. The CDR3 DNA reads as TGTGCCGGGGGGACAGGGGGCTGGGAGACCCAGTACTTC. As protein: CAGGTGGWETQYF.

Here the CDR3 reads CASRSTGSGETQYF. The DNA for the CDR3 is TGTGCCAGTAGGTCTACAGGGAGTGGAGAGACCCAGTACTTC. The rearrangement uses TRBV19 and TRBJ2-5; TRBD1 is a possible D gene (6 bases). Germline lookup yields CDR1 LNHDA and CDR2 SQIVND (reference sequence). The V and J ends lost 6 bases and 4 bases respectively, with 15 bases between them. The CDR3 is 14 amino acids.

The chain uses TRBV7-2 and TRBJ1-1; unclear D gene. The V end lost 6 bases, the J end lost 5 bases, and 13 bases lay between the germline ends. This CDR3 contains 13 residues. Germline CDR1 reads SGHTA; CDR2 reads FQGNSA. This CDR3 is CASRLAAGTEAFF. The CDR3 DNA is TGTGCCAGCAGACTAGCGGCGGGTACTGAAGCTTTCTTT.

This chain uses TRBV19 with TRBJ2-7, with a tentative D call TRBD1 (5 bases). CDR3 size: 14 residues. CDR1 and CDR2 (germline): LNHDA, SQIVND (reference sequence). With 1 base removed from V and 3 bases from J, the gap between germline ends came to 10 bases. In nucleotides, the CDR3 is TGTGCCAGTAGTATAGCCGCAACAGGCTACGAGCAGTACTTC. Translated: CASSIAATGYEQYF.